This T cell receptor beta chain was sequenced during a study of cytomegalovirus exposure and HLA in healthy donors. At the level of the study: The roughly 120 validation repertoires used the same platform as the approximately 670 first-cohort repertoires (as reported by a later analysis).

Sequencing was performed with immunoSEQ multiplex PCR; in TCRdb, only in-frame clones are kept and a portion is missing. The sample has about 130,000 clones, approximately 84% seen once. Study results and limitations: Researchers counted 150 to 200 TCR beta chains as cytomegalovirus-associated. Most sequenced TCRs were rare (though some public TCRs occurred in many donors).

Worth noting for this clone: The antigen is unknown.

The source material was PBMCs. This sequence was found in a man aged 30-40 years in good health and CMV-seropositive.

CDR3 DNA sequence: TGTGCCAGCAGCGTCGGTAGCGGGGGGGCGGACGTGAATGAGCAGTTCTTC. The encoded protein is CASSVGSGGADVNEQFF. V gene TRBV7-2 combines with J gene TRBJ2-1, with TRBD2 matching 11 bases. J was trimmed by 7 bases and V by 5 bases; bases with no gene match: 13. CDR3 size: 17 residues. Germline CDR1 SGHTA, CDR2 FQGNSA.